The 20 T cell receptor beta chains given below trace back to one sample, sequenced in a study of blood T cell repertoires in COVID-19. Profiled with immunoSEQ multiplex PCR; TCRdb holds only in-frame clones, not every one. This sample has about 290,000 clones; roughly 89% occur once, and the top ten carry less than 2%. Sequencing used PBMCs or T cells enriched from blood (not recorded which). The source of these receptors is a woman in her thirties or forties who had recovered from COVID-19.

Here the CDR3 DNA reads TGTGCCAGCAGCCCCCCCCGAGGGACTAGCGGGATTGGGGAGACCCAGTACTTC. Protein sequence: CASSPPRGTSGIGETQYF. The chain joins TRBV7-9 to TRBJ2-5; TRBD2 matches 13 bases. Germline V gene sequence: CDR1 SEHNR, CDR2 FQNEAQ (reference sequence). Trimming at V came to 5 bases and at J to 5 bases, leaving 14 bases not matched to a gene. This CDR3 has 18 amino acids.

Many counts were recorded for this clone. V is TRBV5-1 and J is TRBJ2-2; D gene uncertain. Germline V gene data show CDR1 as SGHRS and CDR2 as YFSETQ. This CDR3 comprises 13 residues. Trimming pared 4 bases from V and 3 bases from J, leaving 7 bases between. The CDR3 DNA is TGCGCCAGCAGCAATCAGTACACCGGGGAGCTGTTTTTT. It codes for CASSNQYTGELFF.

The V and J genes are TRBV29-1 and TRBJ1-2; D gene ambiguous. The CDR3 is 13 amino acids. V gave up 3 bases and J gave up 6 bases, with 14 bases separating them. CDR1 and CDR2 (germline): SQVTM, ANQGSEA. CDR3 DNA sequence: TGCAGCGTTGATCAAACCCGCAGGAATGGCTACACCTTC. Its protein is CSVDQTRRNGYTF.

CDR3 nucleotide sequence: TGCGCCAGCAGCTTGGGGACAGTAGCAAACACCATATATTTT. This gives the protein CASSLGTVANTIYF. The chain carries TRBV5-1 and TRBJ1-3, with TRBD1 as a possible D gene (6 bases). With 0 bases removed from V and 6 bases from J, the gap between germline ends came to 10 bases. The CDR3 consists of 14 residues. Germline lookup yields CDR1 SGHRS and CDR2 YFSETQ.

A note on this clone: In the same sample, other DNA sequences code for this CDR3. The V and J genes are TRBV5-1 and TRBJ1-1; 9 nucleotides match TRBD1. The ends lost 4 bases at V and 1 base at J; junction bases unmatched: 2. Germline V lookup: CDR1 SGHRS, CDR2 YFSETQ. This CDR3 has 14 amino acids. The CDR3: CASSLDRGNTEAFF. CDR3 DNA: TGCGCCAGCAGCCTGGACAGGGGGAACACTGAAGCTTTCTTT.

The V and J genes are TRBV7-2 and TRBJ1-1; 7 bases align to TRBD1. There are 15 residues in the CDR3. From germline, CDR1 is SGHTA and CDR2 FQGNSA. V lost 1 base, J lost 4 bases, and 6 bases stayed unmatched. The CDR3 reads CASSLVGRQGTEAFF. CDR3 DNA sequence: TGTGCCAGCAGCTTAGTGGGAAGACAGGGCACTGAAGCTTTCTTT.

The V gene is TRBV5-8, the J gene TRBJ1-2, with D maybe TRBD1 (5 bases). Per the germline V gene, CDR1 is SGHTS and CDR2 is YDEGEE. The V end was cut by 7 bases, the J end by 2 bases, with 18 bases between. The CDR3 contains 15 residues. This CDR3 is CASLLSGGGNYGYTF. The CDR3 nucleotides read TGTGCCAGCCTACTCTCGGGGGGTGGCAACTATGGCTACACCTTC.

CDR3 bases: TGTGCCAGCTCACCACCGTCTGGCCTGGCAGTCTCTGGAAACACCATATATTTT. Protein: CASSPPSGLAVSGNTIYF. This rearrangement joins TRBV18 to TRBJ1-3; unclear D gene. The V gene lost 0 bases and the J gene lost 0 bases, with 15 bases spanning the gap. The germline CDR1 and CDR2 sequences are KGHSH and LQKENI. This CDR3 contains 18 residues.

The chain uses TRBV5-1 and TRBJ2-1, with TRBD2 matching 14 bases. Germline V CDR1 and CDR2: SGHRS, YFSETQ. V lost 3 bases to trimming and J lost 7 bases; unmatched junction nucleotides: 3. The CDR3 has 15 amino acids. CDR3 loop: CASSSTSGGENEQFF. For the CDR3, the DNA is TGCGCCAGCAGCTCGACTAGCGGGGGGGAGAATGAGCAGTTCTTC.

The chain is built from TRBV7-8 and TRBJ2-1; 7 bases are a match to TRBD1. CDR3 length equals 14 residues. Germline loops: CDR1 SGHVS, CDR2 FQNEAQ. With V trimmed by 5 bases and J by 8 bases, 9 bases remained unmatched. Written as DNA, the CDR3 is TGTGCCAGCAGCCCTCCGACAGGGCGCTATGAGCAGTTCTTC. Translation: CASSPPTGRYEQFF.

The chain carries TRBV12-3 or TRBV12-4 and TRBJ1-1; TRBD1 might be the D (6 bases). The CDR3 extends over 13 amino acids. With 5 bases removed from V and 1 base from J, the gap between germline ends came to 8 bases. The CDR3 DNA reads as TGTGCCAGCAGTGGACAGCCGAACACTGAAGCTTTCTTT. It is translated as CASSGQPNTEAFF.

This clone was seen just once. As DNA, the CDR3 is TGTGCCAGCAGCCAAGGAGCCACAGGGGGCAATGAGCAGTTCTTC. Amino acids: CASSQGATGGNEQFF. V gene TRBV4-2 combines with J gene TRBJ2-1, with 8 nucleotides matching TRBD1. This CDR3 is built from 15 residues. CDR1 and CDR2 (germline): LGHNA, YNFKEQ. Losses at the gene ends were 1 base for V and 6 bases for J; bases not matched to a gene: 5.

The rearrangement joins TRBV7-9 to TRBJ1-2, with TRBD1 matching 9 bases. Trimming took 1 base from V and 4 from J; bases not matched to a gene: 1. The CDR3 sequence is 14 residues long. Germline-derived CDR1 and CDR2 are SEHNR and FQNEAQ (reference sequence). The CDR3 reads CASSLGTGAYGYTF. Here the CDR3 DNA reads TGTGCCAGCAGCTTAGGGACAGGGGCCTATGGCTACACCTTC. Together with reference TRBV7-9 and TRBJ1-2, the CDR3 gives the full variable domain: DTGVSQNPRHKITKRGQNVTFRCDPISEHNRLYWYRQTLGQGPEFLTYFQNEAQLEKSRLLSDRFSAERPKGSFSTLEIQRTEQGDSAMYLCASSLGTGAYGYTFGSGTRLTVV.

J is TRBJ1-5 and V is TRBV12-2; TRBD1 reflects the table's D call only, with no check against the DNA. TRBV12-2 is labeled a pseudogene. This CDR3 contains 18 residues. CDR3: CASRFLRTGTESNQPQHF. The CDR3 DNA sequence: TGTGCAAGTCGCTTTCTACGCACCGGGACAGAAAGCAATCAGCCCCAGCATTTT.

The V gene is TRBV18, the J gene TRBJ2-2; possibly TRBD2 for D (6 bases). Trimming pared 2 bases from V and 1 base from J, leaving 11 bases between. CDR1 is KGHSH and CDR2 is LQKENI in the germline V gene. The CDR3 is 16 residues long. The chain's CDR3 is CASSPYIAENTGELFF. DNA for the CDR3: TGTGCCAGCTCACCATATATAGCGGAGAACACCGGGGAGCTGTTTTTT.

The chain carries TRBV14 and TRBJ1-2; weak D call: TRBD1 (5 bases). The V and J ends lost 4 bases and 8 bases respectively, with 20 bases between them. In germline, CDR1 is SGHDN, CDR2 FVKESK. The CDR3 has 15 residues. CDR3 amino acids: CASSPLLGLAQGYTF. CDR3 bases: TGTGCCAGCAGCCCCCTTCTGGGGCTCGCTCAAGGCTACACCTTC. The whole variable domain, remainder taken from reference TRBV14 and TRBJ1-2, is EAGVTQFPSHSVIEKGQTVTLRCDPISGHDNLYWYRRVMGKEIKFLLHFVKESKQDESGMPNNRFLAERTGGTYSTLKVQPAELEDSGVYFCASSPLLGLAQGYTFGSGTRLTVV.

The V and J genes are TRBV7-2 and TRBJ1-4; 7 bases align to TRBD1. CDR1 is SGHTA and CDR2 is FQGNSA in the germline V gene. This CDR3 has 17 amino acids. Losses at the gene ends were 5 bases for V and 0 bases for J; bases not matched to a gene: 9. The CDR3 DNA sequence: TGTGCCAGCAGCCCACAGGGGCCGTGGACAACTAATGAAAAACTGTTTTTT. Protein sequence: CASSPQGPWTTNEKLFF.

For the CDR3, the DNA is TGTGCCAGCAGCCCTTCGACAGATTATGGCTACACCTTC. Encoded protein: CASSPSTDYGYTF. The chain is built from TRBV7-9 and TRBJ1-2, with a possible D match to TRBD1 (5 bases). The CDR3 consists of 13 residues. V lost 5 bases and J lost 5, with 12 bases in between. Germline V gene sequence: CDR1 SEHNR, CDR2 FQNEAQ (reference sequence).

The V and J genes are TRBV5-5 and TRBJ1-3; 7 nucleotides match TRBD1. The V gene end was trimmed by 6 bases and the J gene end by 7 bases; junction bases not matched to a gene: 13. Germline V CDR1 and CDR2: SGHKS, YYEKEE (reference sequence). This CDR3 is 15 amino acids long. The CDR3: CASNSRTGGLNTIYF. In DNA, the CDR3 is TGTGCCAGCAACTCCCGGACAGGAGGGTTGAACACCATATATTTT. Full variable domain (outside the CDR3, taken from reference TRBV5-5 and TRBJ1-3): DAGVTQSPTHLIKTRGQQVTLRCSPISGHKSVSWYQQVLGQGPQFIFQYYEKEERGRGNFPDRFSARQFPNYSSELNVNALLLGDSALYLCASNSRTGGLNTIYFGEGSWLTVV.

The rearrangement joins TRBV2 to TRBJ2-7; 9 bases agree with TRBD2. The germline V gene encodes CDR1 SNHLY and CDR2 FYNNEI. The J segment lost 6 bases and the V segment lost 5 bases, leaving 11 bases of the junction unmatched. The CDR3 consists of 15 residues. CDR3 sequence: CASSSEWGLAGEQYF. The CDR3, as DNA: TGTGCCAGCAGTTCGGAGTGGGGACTAGCAGGCGAGCAGTACTTC.